Following are 30 T cell receptor beta chains from one sample sequenced in a study of T cells after yellow fever vaccination. TCRdb itself ran the 5' RACE reads through MiXCR, one entry per CDR3 protein. The data hold some 320,000 distinct CDR3 sequences, with approximately 4% observed a single time. Specimen: PBMCs, collected 5 days after the yellow fever booster vaccination. These receptors all stem from a man between 18 and 35 years old who received the YFV17D yellow fever vaccine.

This clonotype has a handful of counts. V is TRBV6-1 and J is TRBJ1-5; D gene uncertain. The CDR3 extends over 14 amino acids. The V gene lost 2 bases and the J gene lost 8 bases, with 13 bases spanning the gap. Germline V gene sequence: CDR1 MNHNS, CDR2 SASEGT. CDR3 nucleotide sequence: TGTGCCAGCAGTGAAAGGCACCTAAGTGAGCCCCAGCATTTT. This translates into CASSERHLSEPQHF.

This rearrangement joins TRBV5-1 to TRBJ1-4; no reliable D call. V gave up 0 bases and J gave up 2 bases, with 11 bases separating them. The germline gives CDR1 SGHRS, CDR2 YFSETQ. CDR3 length: 16 amino acids. The CDR3 region has the DNA TGCGCCAGCAGCTTGGGAGGGCGAGCGACTAATGAAAAACTGTTTTTT. It specifies CASSLGGRATNEKLFF.

The chain is built from TRBV6-5 and TRBJ1-2; D perhaps matches TRBD1 (6 bases). Germline V gene sequence: CDR1 MNHEY, CDR2 SVGAGI. The V end was cut by 5 bases, the J end by 8 bases, with 12 bases between. The CDR3 has 12 amino acids. DNA of the CDR3: TGTGCCAGCAGTAAAGGGGGGACCGGCTACACCTTC. This sequence encodes CASSKGGTGYTF.

This clonotype occurred a few times. The rearrangement joins TRBV20-1 to TRBJ2-5; D assignment may be TRBD1 or TRBD2 (5 bases each). Germline values: CDR1 DFQATT, CDR2 SNEGSKA (reference sequence). The CDR3 totals 15 residues. V was pared by 2 bases and J by 5 bases, with 18 bases between. For the CDR3, the DNA is TGCAGTGCTAGATCGGGGACGGGGCCGGGGGAGACCCAGTACTTC. This gives the protein CSARSGTGPGETQYF.

This clonotype was detected only a few times. J is TRBJ2-7 and V is TRBV5-6, with TRBD2 matching 7 bases. CDR1 and CDR2 (germline): SGHDT, YYEEEE. The CDR3 loop spans 19 amino acids. Unmatched junction bases numbered 22, after V lost 4 bases and J lost 3 bases. DNA for the CDR3: TGTGCCAGCAGCCCAGGGATTAGGGAAGCGGGGCTCACCCGCTACGAGCAGTACGTC. This gives the protein CASSPGIREAGLTRYEQYV.

The gene calls are TRBV6-2 or TRBV6-3 and TRBJ1-1; D is undetermined. The CDR3 runs 13 residues. The V end was cut by 5 bases, the J end by 8 bases, with 15 bases between. The V gene's germline CDR1 is MNHEY and CDR2 SVGEGT. CDR3 DNA: TGTGCCAGCAGTCCCGTCGAAAAATGGGAAGCTTTCTTT. It specifies CASSPVEKWEAFF.

This chain joins TRBV5-1 and TRBJ2-5; D might be TRBD1 (5 bases). The CDR3 spans 14 residues. Trimming cost V 4 bases and J 0 bases, with 10 bases left between them. CDR1 is SGHRS and CDR2 is YFSETQ in the germline V gene. In nucleotides, the CDR3 is TGCGCCAGCAGCCCTGACAGTAACCAAGAGACCCAGTACTTC. As protein: CASSPDSNQETQYF.

This clonotype came up many times. The gene calls are TRBV7-3 and TRBJ2-3, with 7 bases that match TRBD2. V was clipped by 5 bases and J by 0 bases; unmatched bases: 5. The germline gives CDR1 SGHTA, CDR2 FQGTGA. The CDR3 consists of 15 residues. CDR3 DNA: TGTGCCAGCAGCCTGCGACTAGCAAGCACAGATACGCAGTATTTT. Its translation: CASSLRLASTDTQYF.

The chain employs TRBV14 and TRBJ1-1; D is ambiguous. Trimming stripped 3 bases from V and 4 bases from J, with 15 bases between. The CDR3 extends over 15 amino acids. Germline values: CDR1 SGHDN, CDR2 FVKESK. CDR3 sequence reads: CASSQFRASGTEAFF. In DNA, the CDR3 is TGTGCCAGCAGCCAGTTCCGGGCCTCTGGCACTGAAGCTTTCTTT.

V and J are TRBV29-1 and TRBJ2-1, with a weak D call TRBD2 (6 bases). Germline V gene sequence: CDR1 SQVTM, CDR2 ANQGSEA. The CDR3 extends over 13 amino acids. V dropped 6 bases and J dropped 6 bases, with 15 bases sitting between them. CDR3 sequence (DNA): TGCAGCGTCACTAGGCGGGGAACCAATGAGCAGTTCTTC. It encodes CSVTRRGTNEQFF.

This clonotype was seen a few times. The chain links TRBV6-5 to TRBJ2-7; TRBD1 matches 8 bases. The CDR3 spans 17 residues. V trimming: 7 bases; J trimming: 0 bases; junction bases outside the gene matches: 14. Per the germline V gene, CDR1 is MNHEY and CDR2 is SVGAGI. As DNA, the CDR3 is TGTGCCAGCAACCAGGGGGCCGGGACAAGTGTCTCCTACGAGCAGTACTTC. Translating it yields CASNQGAGTSVSYEQYF.

The genes are TRBV29-1 and TRBJ2-7; possible D gene TRBD1, 6 bases. In germline, CDR1 is SQVTM, CDR2 ANQGSEA. This CDR3 comprises 14 residues. Between the trimmed V and J ends, which lost 4 bases and 1 base, there was a span of 14 bases. CDR3 sequence: CSVVGEDSSYEQYF. CDR3 bases: TGCAGCGTTGTTGGCGAGGACAGTTCCTACGAGCAGTACTTC.

The table lists this clonotype with a few counts. The V call is TRBV20-1, the J call TRBJ2-1; 16 nucleotides match TRBD2. Germline CDR1 is DFQATT and CDR2 is SNEGSKA (reference sequence). The CDR3 sequence is 19 residues long. With 2 bases clipped from V and 2 bases from J, the junction kept 9 bases outside the gene matches. CDR3 DNA sequence: TGCAGTGCTAGAACTCTGGGACTAGCGGGGGGGGCGGCCTACAATGAGCAGTTCTTC. Amino acids: CSARTLGLAGGAAYNEQFF.

This clonotype has more than one count but fewer than ten. The rearrangement links TRBV4-3 to TRBJ2-7; D remains ambiguous. Deletions cut 0 bases from V and 3 bases from J, with 9 bases between. The length of the CDR3 is 14 residues. CDR1 is LGHNA, CDR2 YSLEER, per germline. The CDR3 loop is CASSQDLGYYEQYF. The CDR3 coding sequence is TGCGCCAGCAGCCAAGATCTAGGGTACTACGAGCAGTACTTC.

At least ten counts were recorded for this clonotype. An end of the junction differs from the germline gene, which may be a read error. The rearrangement uses TRBV5-1 and TRBJ2-3; no definite D call. The CDR3 sequence is 14 residues long. The germline V gene has CDR1 SGHRS and CDR2 YFSETQ. CDR3 sequence reads: CASSLDRSTDTQYF. The DNA of the CDR3 is TGTGCCAGCAGCTTAGACCGGAGCACAGATACGCAGTATTTT.

CDR3 sequence reads: CASSVGGDSSYEQYF. The CDR3 coding sequence is TGTGCCAGCAGCGTGGGCGGGGATAGCTCCTACGAGCAGTACTTC. The V gene is TRBV7-2, the J gene TRBJ2-7; tentatively, D is TRBD2 (6 bases). V shed 5 bases and J shed 0 bases, with 14 bases lying between them. The CDR3 has 15 residues. Germline loops: CDR1 SGHTA, CDR2 FQGNSA.

This clonotype was detected only a few times. This chain connects TRBV9 to TRBJ2-1, with 10 bases lining up with TRBD1. The trim removed 3 bases at V and 5 bases at J, leaving 5 bases unmatched. Looked up from germline, CDR1 is SGDLS and CDR2 is YYNGEE. The CDR3 is 15 residues long. CDR3 in DNA: TGTGCCAGCAGCGCAACCGGGACAGGGGACAATGAGCAGTTCTTC. Translating it yields CASSATGTGDNEQFF.

The table lists this clonotype with a few counts. The genes are TRBV18 and TRBJ2-5, with D possibly TRBD1 on 6 matching bases. Trimming removed 5 bases at V and 2 bases at J, with 9 bases between. CDR3 length equals 13 residues. Germline V gene sequence: CDR1 KGHSH, CDR2 LQKENI. The CDR3 spells CASSGGQQETQYF. The CDR3 nucleotides read TGTGCCAGCTCAGGAGGACAGCAAGAGACCCAGTACTTC.

This clonotype was counted many times. The rearrangement uses TRBV7-2 and TRBJ2-3; 10 bases are shared with TRBD2. The V gene end was trimmed by 3 bases and the J gene end by 1 base; junction bases not matched to a gene: 7. Germline CDR1 is SGHTA and CDR2 is FQGNSA. This CDR3 has 17 residues. The CDR3 DNA reads TGTGCCAGCAGCTTCCGCCTAGCGGGGGACCGCACAGATACGCAGTATTTT. It encodes CASSFRLAGDRTDTQYF.

The table lists this clonotype with many counts. The V call is TRBV4-2, the J call TRBJ1-5; a possible D gene is TRBD1 (5 bases). The CDR3 length is 15 residues. CDR1 is LGHNA and CDR2 is YNFKEQ in the germline V gene. V was trimmed by 2 bases and J by 7 bases, leaving 15 bases between them. Written as DNA, the CDR3 is TGTGCCAGCAGCCAACGGCCCGGCGGGGGGCAGCCCCAGCATTTT. Protein sequence: CASSQRPGGGQPQHF.

The V call is TRBV3-1, the J call TRBJ1-6; D remains ambiguous. The CDR3 length is 13 residues. V was pared by 0 bases and J by 10 bases, with 7 bases between. CDR1 is LGHDT, CDR2 YNNKEL, per germline (reference sequence). CDR3 sequence: CASSQDLWSPLHF. CDR3 sequence (DNA): TGTGCCAGCAGCCAAGATCTTTGGTCACCCCTCCACTTT. Filled out from reference TRBV3-1 and TRBJ1-6, the complete variable domain reads DTAVSQTPKYLVTQMGNDKSIKCEQNLGHDTMYWYKQDSKKFLKIMFSYNNKELIINETVPNRFSPKSPDKAHLNLHINSLELGDSAVYFCASSQDLWSPLHFGNGTRLTVT.

This clonotype came up many times. This chain uses TRBV12-3 or TRBV12-4 with TRBJ2-1, with a possible D match to TRBD1 (6 bases). V dropped 7 bases and J dropped 4 bases, with 17 bases sitting between them. CDR3 length: 15 amino acids. For the CDR3, the DNA is TGTGCCAGCACCCAAAGGGGGATTTCGTACAATGAGCAGTTCTTC. Translating gives CASTQRGISYNEQFF.

This clonotype occurred many times. V usage is TRBV29-1 and J usage is TRBJ1-1; TRBD1 matches at 10 bases. Germline V gene lookup returns CDR1 SQVTM and CDR2 ANQGSEA. The CDR3 is made up of 14 amino acids. V was pared by 3 bases and J by 9 bases, with 10 bases of the junction left unmatched. CDR3 amino acids: CSVDVGQGGGKAFF. Here the CDR3 DNA reads TGCAGCGTTGATGTCGGACAGGGGGGAGGAAAAGCTTTCTTT.

This clonotype was seen a few times. The chain links TRBV6-2 or TRBV6-3 to TRBJ1-2; D is unclear. The V gene lost 3 bases and the J gene lost 8 bases, with 19 bases spanning the gap. Germline loops: CDR1 MNHEY, CDR2 SVGEGT. The CDR3 runs to 15 residues. CDR3 residues: CASSYPGLLGLGYTF. CDR3 sequence (DNA): TGTGCCAGCAGTTATCCGGGCCTCCTGGGATTGGGCTACACCTTC.

For this clonotype: A junction boundary mismatches the germline segment, possibly from a read error. This chain links TRBV9 with TRBJ2-2, with 9 bases fitting TRBD2. The V gene's germline CDR1 is SGDLS and CDR2 YYNGEE. The CDR3 has 19 amino acids. The CDR3 bases are TGTGCCAGCAGCGTAGCTAGCCCAGCGGGGGGTACGAACACCGGGCAGCTGTTTTTT. As protein: CASSVASPAGGTNTGQLFF.

Many counts were recorded for this clonotype. The gene calls are TRBV4-1 and TRBJ1-2; 7 positions agree with TRBD1. The CDR3 sequence is 16 residues long. Germline lookup yields CDR1 MGHRA and CDR2 YSYEKL. Trimming at V came to 4 bases and at J to 1 base, leaving 9 bases not matched to a gene. The CDR3 bases are TGCGCCAGCAGCCTCGCGACAGGGTCGAGTAACTATGGCTACACCTTC. This sequence encodes CASSLATGSSNYGYTF.

The chain is built from TRBV7-2 and TRBJ2-2; possible D gene TRBD1, 6 bases. The V end lost 4 bases, the J end lost 3 bases, and 15 bases lay between the germline ends. The V gene's germline CDR1 is SGHTA and CDR2 FQGNSA. CDR3 length: 16 amino acids. CDR3 nucleotide sequence: TGTGCCAGCAGCTCGCAGGGGTCCTCTTACACCGGGGAGCTGTTTTTT. As protein: CASSSQGSSYTGELFF.

The V gene is TRBV7-2, the J gene TRBJ2-7; 9 bases fit TRBD2. The CDR3 length is 15 residues. With 0 bases clipped from V and 4 bases from J, the junction kept 4 bases outside the gene matches. In germline, CDR1 is SGHTA, CDR2 FQGNSA. The CDR3 coding sequence is TGTGCCAGCAGCTTAGCGGCGGGGGGGCAATACGAGCAGTACGTC. This encodes CASSLAAGGQYEQYV.

In this sample, this clonotype turned up many times. The chain recombines TRBV4-3 with TRBJ1-2, with a possible D match to TRBD1 (5 bases). V was pared by 5 bases and J by 5 bases, with 12 bases between. CDR1 is LGHNA, CDR2 YSLEER, per germline. This CDR3 is 13 amino acids long. CDR3 DNA: TGCGCCAGCAGCGGGGAGGGGTTGTATGGCTACACCTTC. Its protein is CASSGEGLYGYTF.

In its sample, this clonotype was seen many times. The rearrangement uses TRBV18 and TRBJ2-2, with D tentatively TRBD1 (5 bases). Looked up from germline, CDR1 is KGHSH and CDR2 is LQKENI. Trimming took off 4 bases at V and 0 bases at J, with 9 bases between the two ends. This CDR3 comprises 15 residues. CDR3 nucleotide sequence: TGTGCCAGCTCACTCCCGGACACGAACACCGGGGAGCTGTTTTTT. The encoded protein is CASSLPDTNTGELFF.